This record looks at one TCR beta chain sequence and its context. The antigen remains unidentified. TCRdb redid the calling of the RT-PCR reads with MiXCR, one entry per CDR3 protein. The profile shows fewer than 550,000 distinct CDR3 sequences, about 25% of them singletons. These data come from a study of response to subunit inactivated influenza vaccine. General study results and limits: Authors proposed each seasonal influenza vaccination draws in few new T cells.

This CDR3 contains 15 residues. V trimming: 6 bases; J trimming: 0 bases; junction bases outside the gene matches: 9. The germline V gene has CDR1 DFQATT and CDR2 SNEGSKA (reference sequence). The sequencing used CD4+ T cells sorted from PBMCs, collected roughly 5 days after vaccination. The receptor's source is a man aged 45 to 65 who received an inactivated influenza vaccine. The chain combines TRBV20-1 with TRBJ2-5; 8 bases line up with TRBD2. The CDR3 coding sequence is TGCAGTGCCAGAATTAGTAGCGGGAACCAAGAGACCCAGTACTTC. Protein product: CSARISSGNQETQYF.